Below are 8 T cell receptor beta chains sequenced from a single sample in a study of T cell repertoires in cytomegalovirus infection. The antigens for these receptors are not known. One entry per CDR3 protein results from TCRdb running MiXCR on the reads. This table has some 940,000 distinct CDR3 sequences, less than 40% appearing once. The sample in question was cultured CD8+ T cells from PBMCs, obtained from culture after CMV antigen stimulation. The receptors were gathered from a human donor in good health (CMV status not recorded). Some clones in this sample may be carry-over from other donors' samples.

The rearrangement links TRBV12-3 or TRBV12-4 to TRBJ2-1; possible D gene TRBD2, 6 bases. The CDR3 runs to 14 residues. Deletions cut 2 bases from V and 7 bases from J, with 12 bases between. The CDR3 spells CASSLTVGGNEQFF. CDR3 nucleotide sequence: TGTGCCAGCAGTTTAACCGTCGGGGGTAATGAGCAGTTCTTC.

The CDR3 spells CASSMTRGLNTGELFF. CDR3 nucleotide sequence: TGTGCCAGTAGTATGACGAGGGGTCTAAACACCGGGGAGCTGTTTTTT. This chain uses TRBV19 with TRBJ2-2; D may be TRBD1 or TRBD2 (5 bases each). Looked up from germline, CDR1 is LNHDA and CDR2 is SQIVND (reference sequence). V was trimmed by 3 bases and J by 2 bases, leaving 13 bases between them. This CDR3 is built from 16 residues.

This clonotype has a handful of counts. This chain links TRBV27 with TRBJ1-5; possibly TRBD1 for D (5 bases). The V end was cut by 9 bases, the J end by 2 bases, with 11 bases between. The CDR3 runs 13 residues. CDR1 and CDR2 (germline): MNHEY, SMNVEV (reference sequence). CDR3 region: CASSGLGNQPQHF. The DNA of the CDR3 is TGTGCCAGTTCAGGGTTGGGCAATCAGCCCCAGCATTTT.

This clonotype was counted ten times or more. The chain carries TRBV6-1 and TRBJ1-6; TRBD1 agrees at 7 bases. The CDR3 is 15 residues long. Unmatched junction bases numbered 4, after V lost 3 bases and J lost 5 bases. Germline V gene lookup returns CDR1 MNHNS and CDR2 SASEGT. The CDR3, as DNA: TGTGCCAGCAGTGAGACAGGGCATCATAATTCACCCCTCCACTTT. Translating it yields CASSETGHHNSPLHF.

This clonotype was detected only a few times. This chain connects TRBV6-5 to TRBJ1-6, with 7 bases matching TRBD1. The CDR3 contains 17 residues. J gave up 5 bases and V 5 bases, and 12 bases lay outside the gene matches. Germline CDR1 and CDR2: MNHEY and SVGAGI. CDR3 region: CASSASPRDRHNSPLHF. The CDR3 DNA sequence: TGTGCCAGCAGTGCCTCACCCCGGGACAGACATAATTCACCCCTCCACTTT.

The V gene is TRBV27, the J gene TRBJ2-7; D is unresolved. This CDR3 is built from 15 residues. CDR1 and CDR2 (germline): MNHEY, SMNVEV (reference sequence). Trimming removed 2 bases at V and 4 bases at J, with 15 bases between. The CDR3 sequence is CASSLGNSPLYEQYF. The CDR3 DNA sequence: TGTGCCAGCAGTTTAGGCAACTCACCCTTGTACGAGCAGTACTTC.

This chain connects TRBV9 to TRBJ2-1; 8 nucleotides align to TRBD2. With V trimmed by 0 bases and J by 2 bases, 1 base remained unmatched. CDR1 is SGDLS and CDR2 is YYNGEE in the germline V gene. CDR3 length: 15 residues. CDR3 protein: CASSVGSGAYNEQFF. The DNA for the CDR3 is TGTGCCAGCAGCGTAGGTAGCGGGGCCTACAATGAGCAGTTCTTC.

The chain is built from TRBV7-1 and TRBJ2-5; D remains ambiguous. TRBV7-1 is noted as an ORF with a role that remains uncertain. V was shortened by 6 bases and J by 4 bases, with 12 bases between the two germline ends. The CDR3 has 13 residues. The CDR3 DNA is TGTGCCAGCAGAGATCCGTTGGGAGAGACCCAGTACTTC. Translated: CASRDPLGETQYF.